A single sample gave rise to the 22 T cell receptor beta chains below, sequenced in a study of long-term antiretroviral therapy in people with HIV. At survey level, the immunoSEQ assay was run in its v3.0 version. Libraries were prepared by immunoSEQ multiplex PCR; TCRdb keeps only in-frame clonotypes and omits some of them. The sample shows 25,000 to 30,000 clones, more than 75% of them seen only once. Here the sequenced sample was unsorted PBMCs, taken 2.9 years after starting antiretroviral therapy. The receptors derive from a man in his fifties with HIV.

This clone was counted only a few times. CDR3 region: CASSRTGGSPLHF. The CDR3 DNA reads as TGTGCCAGCAGCCGGACAGGGGGCTCACCCCTCCACTTT. The rearrangement joins TRBV6-1 to TRBJ1-6, with 11 bases identical to TRBD1. This CDR3 has 13 amino acids. Germline V CDR1 and CDR2: MNHNS, SASEGT. The V segment lost 6 bases and the J segment 10 bases; nucleotides outside the gene matches: 2.

This clone was picked up one time. The chain has TRBV30 and TRBJ2-2; D may match TRBD1 or TRBD2 (6 bases each). V shed 3 bases and J shed 6 bases, with 17 bases lying between them. The CDR3 is made up of 15 amino acids. CDR1 is GTSNPN, CDR2 SVGIG, per germline (reference sequence). CDR3 DNA: TGTGCCTGGAGCCGCCAACGGGGGCAGTCCGGGGAGCTGTTTTTT. This gives the protein CAWSRQRGQSGELFF.

V is TRBV7-3 and J is TRBJ2-2; D is ambiguous. The CDR3 is made up of 12 amino acids. Per the germline V gene, CDR1 is SGHTA and CDR2 is FQGTGA. V was trimmed by 3 bases and J by 1 base, leaving 0 bases between them. The CDR3 sequence is CASSLNTGELFF. DNA of the CDR3: TGTGCCAGCAGCTTGAACACCGGGGAGCTGTTTTTT.

The chain is built from TRBV4-2 and TRBJ2-1, with D unclear. From germline, CDR1 is LGHNA and CDR2 YNFKEQ. The V and J ends lost 4 bases and 0 bases respectively, with 7 bases between them. This CDR3 spans 14 amino acids. CDR3 DNA: TGTGCCAGCAGCCCGGGCGGCTCCTACAATGAGCAGTTCTTC. It specifies CASSPGGSYNEQFF.

The chain has TRBV5-5 and TRBJ2-5; 7 positions match TRBD2. The CDR3 covers 13 residues. Germline assignment: CDR1 SGHKS and CDR2 YYEKEE (reference sequence). V shed 8 bases, J shed 7 bases, and the junction held 11 bases outside the gene matches. The CDR3 DNA is TGTGCCAGTTATCAGGATCAGCGGGGGACCCAGTACTTC. Its translation: CASYQDQRGTQYF.

This chain connects TRBV28 to TRBJ2-5; no clear D. CDR3 length: 13 amino acids. V was trimmed by 3 bases and J by 4 bases, leaving 9 bases between them. Per the germline V gene, CDR1 is MDHEN and CDR2 is SYDVKM. CDR3 sequence reads: CASSFVVPETQYF. CDR3 in DNA: TGTGCCAGCAGTTTCGTAGTCCCAGAGACCCAGTACTTC. The variable domain in full, completed from reference TRBV28 and TRBJ2-5, reads DVKVTQSSRYLVKRTGEKVFLECVQDMDHENMFWYRQDPGLGLRLIYFSYDVKMKEKGDIPEGYSVSREKKERFSLILESASTNQTSMYLCASSFVVPETQYFGPGTRLLVL.

This clone rates as medium-sized. The chain combines TRBV4-1 with TRBJ1-1; 9 positions agree with TRBD1. The length of the CDR3 is 16 residues. The germline gives CDR1 MGHRA, CDR2 YSYEKL. Trimming at V came to 0 bases and at J to 5 bases, leaving 7 bases not matched to a gene. CDR3 sequence (DNA): TGCGCCAGCAGCCAAGATCCCGGGACAGGGTGGACTGAAGCTTTCTTT. Amino acids: CASSQDPGTGWTEAFF.

CDR3 sequence reads: CASSLGTGPFGDDGYTF. CDR3 sequence (DNA): TGTGCCAGCAGCTTAGGGACAGGGCCCTTCGGCGATGATGGCTACACCTTC. V and J are TRBV11-3 and TRBJ1-2; the match to TRBD1 covers 8 bases. This CDR3 is built from 17 residues. V lost 1 base and J lost 6; bases outside the gene matches: 13. Looked up from germline, CDR1 is SGHNT and CDR2 is YENEEA.

The chain has TRBV6-6 and TRBJ1-2; no definite D call. The CDR3 has 13 amino acids. Trimming cost V 2 bases and J 4 bases, with 8 bases left between them. Germline V CDR1 and CDR2: MNHNY, SVGAGI (reference sequence). In DNA, the CDR3 is TGTGCCAGCAGTTACGAGGGAGTCTATGGCTACACCTTC. The encoded protein is CASSYEGVYGYTF.

The V gene is TRBV18, the J gene TRBJ1-5; D gene uncertain. Trimming removed 6 bases from V and 2 bases from J, with 11 bases in between. Germline V gene lookup returns CDR1 KGHSH and CDR2 LQKENI. The CDR3 is 14 residues long. The CDR3 DNA reads TGTGCCAGCTCCAACAGTGTCGGCAATCAGCCCCAGCATTTT. This translates into CASSNSVGNQPQHF.

The V and J genes are TRBV28 and TRBJ1-1; D unresolved. The germline V and J ends were trimmed by 3 bases and 2 bases, with 19 bases remaining between them. The length of the CDR3 is 17 residues. The germline CDR1 and CDR2 sequences are MDHEN and SYDVKM. The CDR3 here is CASSFLWGRGPNTEAFF. The CDR3 DNA sequence: TGTGCCAGCAGTTTCCTGTGGGGAAGAGGCCCCAACACTGAAGCTTTCTTT.

The gene calls are TRBV13 and TRBJ2-6, with D perhaps matching TRBD2 (6 bases). The CDR3 sequence is 16 residues long. Trimming took off 6 bases at V and 2 bases at J, with 14 bases between the two ends. Germline-derived CDR1 and CDR2 are PRHDT and FYEKMQ (reference sequence). The DNA for the CDR3 is TGTGCCAGCAGGTGGAGGGGAAGTGCTGGGGCCAACGTCCTGACTTTC. This gives the protein CASRWRGSAGANVLTF. Complete variable domain (other parts from reference TRBV13 and TRBJ2-6): AAGVIQSPRHLIKEKRETATLKCYPIPRHDTVYWYQQGPGQDPQFLISFYEKMQSDKGSIPDRFSAQQFSDYHSELNMSSLELGDSALYFCASRWRGSAGANVLTFGAGSRLTVL.

J is TRBJ1-5 and V is TRBV6-1; 7 nucleotides align to TRBD1. V lost 8 bases, J lost 0 bases, and 7 bases stayed unmatched. The CDR3 covers 15 residues. Germline V CDR1 and CDR2: MNHNS, SASEGT. The CDR3 bases are TGTGCCAGCGGGGGGACAGACAATAGCAATCAGCCCCAGCATTTT. This sequence encodes CASGGTDNSNQPQHF.

The V gene is TRBV7-2, the J gene TRBJ2-3, with a weak D call TRBD2 (6 bases). The CDR3 spans 12 residues. The germline gives CDR1 SGHTA, CDR2 FQGNSA. V shed 5 bases and J shed 14 bases, with 17 bases lying between them. CDR3 in amino acids: CASSSSGTPRYF. CDR3 sequence (DNA): TGTGCCAGCAGCAGTTCCGGGACTCCAAGGTATTTT.

This rearrangement joins TRBV18 to TRBJ2-5, with TRBD1 identical over 7 bases. J gave up 2 bases and V 2 bases, and 2 bases lay outside the gene matches. CDR1 is KGHSH and CDR2 is LQKENI in the germline V gene. This CDR3 spans 14 amino acids. The CDR3: CASSPSRGQETQYF. Written as DNA, the CDR3 is TGTGCCAGCTCACCATCCAGGGGGCAAGAGACCCAGTACTTC.

This chain uses TRBV11-2 with TRBJ2-7; 7 bases are a match to TRBD2. After removal of 2 bases from V and 2 bases from J, the junction contained 3 bases not matched to a gene. The CDR3 is made up of 14 amino acids. The germline V gene encodes CDR1 SGHAT and CDR2 FQNNGV. The CDR3 reads CASSLWAGAYEQYF. CDR3 sequence (DNA): TGTGCCAGCAGCTTATGGGCGGGGGCCTACGAGCAGTACTTC.

The chain combines TRBV5-4 with TRBJ1-2; 9 nucleotides match TRBD1. J gave up 8 bases and V 2 bases, and 10 bases lay outside the gene matches. CDR1 is SGHNT, CDR2 YYREEE, per germline (reference sequence). The CDR3 runs 15 residues. The CDR3 protein is CASSFGDRDLYGYTF. DNA for the CDR3: TGTGCCAGCAGCTTTGGGGACAGGGATTTATACGGCTACACCTTC.

V and J are TRBV7-9 and TRBJ2-5; D possibly corresponds to TRBD2 (5 bases). The CDR3 covers 15 residues. Germline values: CDR1 SEHNR, CDR2 FQNEAQ (reference sequence). Trimming removed 5 bases at V and 1 base at J, with 14 bases between. CDR3 nucleotide sequence: TGTGCCAGCAGCGATCCCCACGGGGTCCAAGAGACCCAGTACTTC. Protein: CASSDPHGVQETQYF.

V gene TRBV7-9 combines with J gene TRBJ1-1; D might be TRBD1 (5 bases). This CDR3 spans 14 amino acids. Germline-derived CDR1 and CDR2 are SEHNR and FQNEAQ (reference sequence). V was trimmed by 5 bases and J by 3 bases, leaving 13 bases between them. For the CDR3, the DNA is TGTGCCAGCAGCAGAGCAGGGAGGGACACTGAAGCTTTCTTT. Amino acid sequence: CASSRAGRDTEAFF. Supplemented by reference TRBV7-9 and TRBJ1-1, the full variable domain reads DTGVSQNPRHKITKRGQNVTFRCDPISEHNRLYWYRQTLGQGPEFLTYFQNEAQLEKSRLLSDRFSAERPKGSFSTLEIQRTEQGDSAMYLCASSRAGRDTEAFFGQGTRLTVV.

This rearrangement joins TRBV18 to TRBJ1-4, with TRBD1 matching 8 bases. This CDR3 is built from 14 residues. Germline V gene sequence: CDR1 KGHSH, CDR2 LQKENI. V dropped 3 bases and J dropped 4; count of bases not matched to a gene: 1. For the CDR3, the DNA is TGTGCCAGCTCACCGACAGGGGATAATGAAAAACTGTTTTTT. Translating it yields CASSPTGDNEKLFF.

The J gene is TRBJ1-3, the V gene TRBV4-3; a weak D match, TRBD1 (5 bases). The CDR3 runs to 15 residues. Trimming left V 5 bases short and J 1 base short, with 12 bases between. Germline CDR1 LGHNA, CDR2 YSLEER. This CDR3 is CASSEGSGSGNTIYF. The CDR3 DNA follows: TGCGCCAGCAGCGAAGGGTCAGGGTCTGGAAACACCATATATTTT.

V is TRBV2 and J is TRBJ1-1, with 7 bases identical to TRBD1. Trimming at V came to 4 bases and at J to 6 bases, leaving 8 bases not matched to a gene. The germline V gene has CDR1 SNHLY and CDR2 FYNNEI. This CDR3 has 14 amino acids. DNA for the CDR3: TGTGCCAGCAGTGTAAGGGGAGGGGGCCCTGAAGCTTTCTTT. Translation gives CASSVRGGGPEAFF.